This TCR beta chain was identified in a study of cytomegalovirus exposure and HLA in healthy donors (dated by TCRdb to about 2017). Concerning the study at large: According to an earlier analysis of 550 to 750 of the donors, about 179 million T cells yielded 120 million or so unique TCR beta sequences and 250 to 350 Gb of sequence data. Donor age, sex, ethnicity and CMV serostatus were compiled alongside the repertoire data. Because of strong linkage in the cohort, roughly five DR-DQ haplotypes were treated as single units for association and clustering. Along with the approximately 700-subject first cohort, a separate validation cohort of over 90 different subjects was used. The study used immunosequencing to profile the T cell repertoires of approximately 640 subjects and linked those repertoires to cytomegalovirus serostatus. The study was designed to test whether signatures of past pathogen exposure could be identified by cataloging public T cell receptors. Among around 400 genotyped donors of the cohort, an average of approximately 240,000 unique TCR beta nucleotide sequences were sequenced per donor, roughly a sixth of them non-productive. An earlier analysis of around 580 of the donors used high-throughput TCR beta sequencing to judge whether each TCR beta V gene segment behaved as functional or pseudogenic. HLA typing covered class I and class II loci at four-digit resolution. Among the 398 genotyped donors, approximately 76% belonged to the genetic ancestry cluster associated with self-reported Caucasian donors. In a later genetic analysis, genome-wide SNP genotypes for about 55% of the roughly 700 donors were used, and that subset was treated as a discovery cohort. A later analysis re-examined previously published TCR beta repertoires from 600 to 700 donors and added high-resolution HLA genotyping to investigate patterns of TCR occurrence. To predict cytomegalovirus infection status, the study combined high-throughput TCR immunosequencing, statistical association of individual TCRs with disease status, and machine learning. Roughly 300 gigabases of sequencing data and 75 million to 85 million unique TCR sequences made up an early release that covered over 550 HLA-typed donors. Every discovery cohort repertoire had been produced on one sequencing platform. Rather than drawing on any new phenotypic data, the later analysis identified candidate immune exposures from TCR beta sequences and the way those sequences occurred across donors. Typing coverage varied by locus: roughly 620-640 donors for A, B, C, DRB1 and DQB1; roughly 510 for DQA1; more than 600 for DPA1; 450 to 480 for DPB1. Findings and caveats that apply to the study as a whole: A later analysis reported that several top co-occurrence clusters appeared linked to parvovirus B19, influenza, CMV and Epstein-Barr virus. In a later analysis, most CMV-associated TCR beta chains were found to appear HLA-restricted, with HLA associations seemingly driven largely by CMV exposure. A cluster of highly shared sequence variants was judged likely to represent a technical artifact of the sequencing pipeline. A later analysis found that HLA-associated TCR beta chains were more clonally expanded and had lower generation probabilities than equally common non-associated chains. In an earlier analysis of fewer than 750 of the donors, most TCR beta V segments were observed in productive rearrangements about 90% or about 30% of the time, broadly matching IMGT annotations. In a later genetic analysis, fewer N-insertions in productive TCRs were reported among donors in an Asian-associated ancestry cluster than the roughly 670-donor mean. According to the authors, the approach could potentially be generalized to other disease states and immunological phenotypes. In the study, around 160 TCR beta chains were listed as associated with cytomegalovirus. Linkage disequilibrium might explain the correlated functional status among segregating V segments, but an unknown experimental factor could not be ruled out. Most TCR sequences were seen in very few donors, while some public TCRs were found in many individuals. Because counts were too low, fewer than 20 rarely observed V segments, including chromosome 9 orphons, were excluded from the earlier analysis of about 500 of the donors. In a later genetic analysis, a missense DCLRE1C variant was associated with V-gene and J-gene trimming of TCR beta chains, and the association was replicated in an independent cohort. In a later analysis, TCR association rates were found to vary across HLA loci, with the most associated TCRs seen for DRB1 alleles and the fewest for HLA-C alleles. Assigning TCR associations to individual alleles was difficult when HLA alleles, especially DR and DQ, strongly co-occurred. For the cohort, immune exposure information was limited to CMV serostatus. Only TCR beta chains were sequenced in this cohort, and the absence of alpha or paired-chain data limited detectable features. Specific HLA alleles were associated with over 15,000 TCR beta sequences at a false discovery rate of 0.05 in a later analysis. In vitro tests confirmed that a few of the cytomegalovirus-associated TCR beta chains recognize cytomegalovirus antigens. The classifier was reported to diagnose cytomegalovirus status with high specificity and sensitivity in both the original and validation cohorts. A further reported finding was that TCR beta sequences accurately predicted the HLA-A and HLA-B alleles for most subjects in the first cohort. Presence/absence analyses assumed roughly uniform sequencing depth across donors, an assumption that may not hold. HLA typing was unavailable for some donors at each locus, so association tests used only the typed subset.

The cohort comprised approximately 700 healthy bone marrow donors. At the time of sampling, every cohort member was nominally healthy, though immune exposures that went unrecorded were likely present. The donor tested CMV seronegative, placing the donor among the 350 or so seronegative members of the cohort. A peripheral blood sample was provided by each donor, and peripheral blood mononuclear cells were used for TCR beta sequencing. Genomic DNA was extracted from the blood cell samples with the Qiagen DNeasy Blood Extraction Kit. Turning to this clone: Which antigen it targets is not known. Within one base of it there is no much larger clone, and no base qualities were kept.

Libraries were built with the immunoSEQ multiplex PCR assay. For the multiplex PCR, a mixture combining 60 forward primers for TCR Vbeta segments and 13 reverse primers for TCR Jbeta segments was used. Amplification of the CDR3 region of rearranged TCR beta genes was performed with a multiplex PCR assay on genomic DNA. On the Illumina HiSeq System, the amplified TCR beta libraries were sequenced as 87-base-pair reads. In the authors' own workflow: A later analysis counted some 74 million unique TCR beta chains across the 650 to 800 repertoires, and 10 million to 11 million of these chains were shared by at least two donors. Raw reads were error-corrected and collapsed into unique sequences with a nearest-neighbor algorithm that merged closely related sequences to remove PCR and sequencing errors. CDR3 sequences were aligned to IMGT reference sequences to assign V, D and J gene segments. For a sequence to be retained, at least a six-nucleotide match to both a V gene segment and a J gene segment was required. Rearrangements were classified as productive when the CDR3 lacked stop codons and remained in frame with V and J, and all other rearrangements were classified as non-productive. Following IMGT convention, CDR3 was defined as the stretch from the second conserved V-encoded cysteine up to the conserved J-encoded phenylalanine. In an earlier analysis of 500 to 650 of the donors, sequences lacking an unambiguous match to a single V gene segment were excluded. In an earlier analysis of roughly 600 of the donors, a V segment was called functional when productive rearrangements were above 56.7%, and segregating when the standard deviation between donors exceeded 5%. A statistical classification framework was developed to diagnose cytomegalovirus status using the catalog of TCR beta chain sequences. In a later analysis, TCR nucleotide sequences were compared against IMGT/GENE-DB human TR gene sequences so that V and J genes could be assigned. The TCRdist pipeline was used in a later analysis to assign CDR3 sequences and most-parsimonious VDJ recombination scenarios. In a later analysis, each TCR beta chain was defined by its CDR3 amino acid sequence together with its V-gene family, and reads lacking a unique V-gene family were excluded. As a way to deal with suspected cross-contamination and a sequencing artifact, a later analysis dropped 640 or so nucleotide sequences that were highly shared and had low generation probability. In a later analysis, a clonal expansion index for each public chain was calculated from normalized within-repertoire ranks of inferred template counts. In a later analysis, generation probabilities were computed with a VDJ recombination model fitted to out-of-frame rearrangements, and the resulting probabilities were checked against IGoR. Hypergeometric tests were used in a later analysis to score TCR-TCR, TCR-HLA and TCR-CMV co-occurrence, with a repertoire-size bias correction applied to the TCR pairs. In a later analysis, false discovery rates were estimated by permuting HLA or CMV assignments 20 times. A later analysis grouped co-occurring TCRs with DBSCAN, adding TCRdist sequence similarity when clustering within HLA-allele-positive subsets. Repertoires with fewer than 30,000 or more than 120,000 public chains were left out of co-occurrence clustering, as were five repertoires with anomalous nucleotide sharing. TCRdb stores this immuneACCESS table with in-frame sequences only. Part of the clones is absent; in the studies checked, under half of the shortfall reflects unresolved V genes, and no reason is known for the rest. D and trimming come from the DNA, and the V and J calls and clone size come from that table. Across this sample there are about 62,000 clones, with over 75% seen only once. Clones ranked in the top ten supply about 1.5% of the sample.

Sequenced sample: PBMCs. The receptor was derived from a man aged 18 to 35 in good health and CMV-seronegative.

DNA sequence: TGTGCCAGCAGCAGCCGACAGGGGGAATACGAGCAGTACTTC. This yields the protein CASSSRQGEYEQYF. The chain was built from TRBV13 and TRBJ2-7, with 9 bases aligning to TRBD1. Sequences PRHDT (CDR1) and FYEKMQ (CDR2) are obtained from the germline V gene (reference sequence). The CDR3 runs 14 residues from the cysteine to the phenylalanine. Only the CDR3 DNA is retained, 42 bases long and in frame from the first base. The V end gives up 5 bases and the J end 4 bases, leaving 6 bases in the junction not matched to a gene.